A single sample is the source of the 30 T cell receptor beta chains below, sequenced in a study of CD8+ T cells in alopecia areata. Documented treatment: oral pan-JAK inhibitor, 5-10 mg twice daily. RNA extraction was followed by reverse transcription into cDNA, which acted as the sequencing template. Clones were read by immunoSEQ multiplex PCR, and TCRdb kept only the in-frame ones, dropping some. Of roughly 110,000 clones listed, 50% to 65% are singletons. The input for sequencing was CD4+ T cells sorted from blood, taken at week 24, from a patient treated with tofacitinib. These receptors originate from a human donor with alopecia areata.

The V call is TRBV28, the J call TRBJ2-7; D uncertain. Germline CDR1 and CDR2: MDHEN and SYDVKM. This CDR3 has 12 residues. The germline V and J ends were trimmed by 10 bases and 4 bases, with 14 bases remaining between them. The CDR3 loop is CATEKNMYEQYF. The CDR3 DNA follows: TGTGCCACCGAGAAAAACATGTACGAGCAGTACTTC. Together with reference TRBV28 and TRBJ2-7, the CDR3 gives the full variable domain: DVKVTQSSRYLVKRTGEKVFLECVQDMDHENMFWYRQDPGLGLRLIYFSYDVKMKEKGDIPEGYSVSREKKERFSLILESASTNQTSMYLCATEKNMYEQYFGPGTRLTVT.

This rearrangement joins TRBV4-3 to TRBJ2-7; D is unclear. Trimming pared 0 bases from V and 6 bases from J, leaving 12 bases between. The germline V gene has CDR1 LGHNA and CDR2 YSLEER. There are 14 residues in the CDR3. The CDR3 protein is CASSQERLEPEQYF. The CDR3 DNA sequence: TGCGCCAGCAGCCAAGAAAGGTTAGAACCCGAGCAGTACTTC.

This clone was recorded once. This chain uses TRBV15 with TRBJ1-4; D possibly corresponds to TRBD1 (6 bases). In germline, CDR1 is LNHNV, CDR2 YYDKDF (reference sequence). Trimming left V 0 bases short and J 7 bases short, with 15 bases between. The CDR3 has 16 amino acids. CDR3 bases: TGTGCCACCAGCAGAGATCACGCAGGGGCCGGTGAAAAACTGTTTTTT. Translating it yields CATSRDHAGAGEKLFF.

This clone was counted only a few times. The gene calls are TRBV29-1 and TRBJ1-3; 8 bases agree with TRBD1. The CDR3 is 13 residues long. Germline values: CDR1 SQVTM, CDR2 ANQGSEA. V lost 4 bases, J lost 4 bases, and 3 bases stayed unmatched. The CDR3 nucleotides read TGCAGCGTTGGGACAGGGACCGGAAACACCATATATTTT. As protein: CSVGTGTGNTIYF.

The chain combines TRBV7-2 with TRBJ2-3; D is ambiguous. The ends were cut back, 5 bases at V and 3 bases at J, with 6 bases in the middle. Germline V lookup: CDR1 SGHTA, CDR2 FQGNSA. The CDR3 totals 12 residues. Written as DNA, the CDR3 is TGTGCCAGCAGCCTGGCTACAGATACGCAGTATTTT. It yields the protein CASSLATDTQYF.

The chain is built from TRBV7-6 and TRBJ2-5; D assignment may be TRBD1 or TRBD2 (5 bases each). Trimming pared 5 bases from V and 1 base from J, leaving 11 bases between. The CDR3 has 14 amino acids. Germline CDR1 and CDR2: SGHVS and FNYEAQ. CDR3 in amino acids: CASSIGTAQETQYF. The CDR3 region has the DNA TGTGCCAGCAGCATAGGGACGGCCCAAGAGACCCAGTACTTC.

The chain links TRBV27 to TRBJ2-1; D is perhaps TRBD1 (6 bases). V was clipped by 5 bases and J by 7 bases, with 15 bases between them. Germline V CDR1 and CDR2: MNHEY, SMNVEV (reference sequence). The length of the CDR3 is 14 residues. CDR3: CASSTGTRGNEQFF. CDR3 bases: TGTGCCAGCAGTACCGGGACCAGGGGTAATGAGCAGTTCTTC.

The chain recombines TRBV15 with TRBJ1-5, with TRBD1 as a possible D gene (6 bases). V was trimmed by 1 base and J by 5 bases, leaving 15 bases between them. CDR1 and CDR2 (germline): LNHNV, YYDKDF (reference sequence). The CDR3 runs 16 residues. The CDR3 reads CATSRAEGGPDQPQHF. Written as DNA, the CDR3 is TGTGCCACCAGCAGAGCCGAGGGGGGCCCGGATCAGCCCCAGCATTTT. Looking up the rest from reference TRBV15 and TRBJ1-5 gives the full variable domain: DAMVIQNPRYQVTQFGKPVTLSCSQTLNHNVMYWYQQKSSQAPKLLFHYYDKDFNNEADTPDNFQSRRPNTSFCFLDIRSPGLGDTAMYLCATSRAEGGPDQPQHFGDGTRLSIL.

The V and J genes are TRBV29-1 and TRBJ2-3; possible D gene TRBD1, 6 bases. V lost 0 bases, J lost 8 bases, and 9 bases lay in between. Per germline, CDR1 SQVTM and CDR2 ANQGSEA. This CDR3 comprises 12 residues. For the CDR3, the DNA is TGCAGCGTTGAAGAACTAGGGGGTACGCAGTATTTT. It is translated as CSVEELGGTQYF.

This clone was seen once. The rearrangement links TRBV15 to TRBJ1-1, with 10 bases matching TRBD1. Germline loops: CDR1 LNHNV, CDR2 YYDKDF (reference sequence). The CDR3 spans 14 residues. V shed 5 bases and J 4 bases; nucleotides not matched to a gene: 4. In DNA, the CDR3 is TGTGCCACCAGCGGGAGACAGGGGGCCACTGAAGCTTTCTTT. It translates to CATSGRQGATEAFF.

This clone appeared a few times. V gene TRBV7-2 combines with J gene TRBJ2-4; tentative D call: TRBD2 (6 bases). This CDR3 has 17 amino acids. The V gene's germline CDR1 is SGHTA and CDR2 FQGNSA. Trimming removed 4 bases at V and 0 bases at J, with 16 bases between. CDR3 nucleotide sequence: TGTGCCAGCAGCTGGGGCCCGACGGGGGAAGCCAAAAACATTCAGTACTTC. Translated: CASSWGPTGEAKNIQYF. Based on the CDR3 plus reference TRBV7-2 and TRBJ2-4, the full variable domain is GAGVSQSPSNKVTEKGKDVELRCDPISGHTALYWYRQSLGQGLEFLIYFQGNSAPDKSGLPSDRFSAERTGGSVSTLTIQRTQQEDSAVYLCASSWGPTGEAKNIQYFGAGTRLSVL.

The gene calls are TRBV5-1 and TRBJ2-5; D gene uncertain. CDR1 is SGHRS and CDR2 is YFSETQ in the germline V gene. The CDR3 contains 15 residues. Trimming cost V 4 bases and J 4 bases, with 17 bases left between them. CDR3 DNA sequence: TGCGCCAGCAGCCCCGGATCCCGTGTAGGAGAGACCCAGTACTTC. As protein: CASSPGSRVGETQYF.

This chain connects TRBV6-5 to TRBJ2-1; 14 bases map to TRBD2. Germline lookup yields CDR1 MNHEY and CDR2 SVGAGI. The CDR3 loop spans 15 amino acids. Trimming at V came to 5 bases and at J to 10 bases, leaving 7 bases not matched to a gene. The CDR3 is CASSPTSGGAGEQFF. CDR3 bases: TGTGCCAGCAGTCCGACTAGCGGGGGGGCCGGGGAGCAGTTCTTC.

This clone has just one count. V is TRBV5-8 and J is TRBJ2-7; TRBD1 agrees at 7 bases. V lost 0 bases and J lost 2; bases outside the gene matches: 2. In germline, CDR1 is SGHTS, CDR2 YDEGEE. The length of the CDR3 is 14 residues. CDR3 in amino acids: CASSLGQGAYEQYF. CDR3 coding DNA: TGTGCCAGCAGCTTGGGACAGGGAGCCTACGAGCAGTACTTC.

This clone was counted a few times. The chain couples TRBV4-2 to TRBJ2-5; D ambiguous. The CDR3 consists of 13 residues. The V gene lost 1 base and the J gene lost 5 bases, with 8 bases spanning the gap. Germline CDR1 is LGHNA and CDR2 is YNFKEQ. The CDR3 coding sequence is TGTGCCAGCAGCCAAGCTCCGTTGGAGACCCAGTACTTC. It translates to CASSQAPLETQYF.

The chain couples TRBV25-1 to TRBJ1-2, with 7 bases that match TRBD1. Germline V CDR1 and CDR2: MGHDK, SYGVNS. The ends lost 2 bases at V and 4 bases at J; junction bases unmatched: 7. The CDR3 is made up of 15 amino acids. For the CDR3, the DNA is TGTGCCAGCAGTGAAGCCGGGACAGCCTCCTATGGCTACACCTTC. Its protein is CASSEAGTASYGYTF.

The chain employs TRBV25-1 and TRBJ2-7, with D tentatively TRBD2 (5 bases). V lost 11 bases and J 5 bases, leaving 19 bases between the germline ends. Germline CDR1 reads MGHDK; CDR2 reads SYGVNS. CDR3 length: 13 residues. CDR3 sequence: CASPLGGYDEQYF. CDR3 sequence (DNA): TGTGCCTCCCCCTTGGGCGGGTACGACGAGCAGTACTTC.

The rearrangement uses TRBV29-1 and TRBJ2-1; D call uncertain. Between the trimmed V and J ends, which lost 7 bases and 7 bases, there was a span of 23 bases. Germline CDR1 SQVTM, CDR2 ANQGSEA. This CDR3 is 15 amino acids long. CDR3 amino acids: CSGRDTAGGKNEQFF. CDR3 sequence (DNA): TGCAGCGGCCGAGATACGGCAGGTGGTAAGAATGAGCAGTTCTTC.

The V and J genes are TRBV5-6 and TRBJ2-4; possibly TRBD1 for D (5 bases). Germline assignment: CDR1 SGHDT and CDR2 YYEEEE. The CDR3 length is 15 residues. The V end was cut by 4 bases, the J end by 3 bases, with 14 bases between. The CDR3 sequence is CASSRLDRDKNIQYF. In DNA, the CDR3 is TGTGCCAGCAGCAGGCTAGACAGAGACAAAAACATTCAGTACTTC.

This sequence joins TRBV27 and TRBJ2-7; a weak D match, TRBD1 (6 bases). Germline-derived CDR1 and CDR2 are MNHEY and SMNVEV (reference sequence). The CDR3 loop spans 15 amino acids. Trimming stripped 5 bases from V and 2 bases from J, with 16 bases between. Written as DNA, the CDR3 is TGTGCCAGCAGTCACCTTTCTACAGGGACCTACGAGCAGTACTTC. Protein: CASSHLSTGTYEQYF.

This chain links TRBV29-1 with TRBJ2-5; 9 bases are a match to TRBD1. Germline CDR1 reads SQVTM; CDR2 reads ANQGSEA. V trimming: 4 bases; J trimming: 4 bases; junction bases outside the gene matches: 7. The CDR3 consists of 14 residues. The CDR3 region has the DNA TGCAGCGTTGGAACAGGGGGCTTGTCAGAGACCCAGTACTTC. Protein: CSVGTGGLSETQYF.

This sequence joins TRBV7-9 and TRBJ2-7; possible D gene TRBD2, 5 bases. Trimming removed 5 bases from V and 3 bases from J, with 14 bases in between. Germline values: CDR1 SEHNR, CDR2 FQNEAQ (reference sequence). The CDR3 length is 14 residues. The CDR3 DNA reads TGTGCCAGCAGCCCCCGGACGGCGGGCTACGAGCAGTACTTC. Its protein is CASSPRTAGYEQYF.

The V gene is TRBV19, the J gene TRBJ1-6, with a possible D match to TRBD1 (5 bases). This CDR3 has 14 amino acids. V lost 5 bases and J 14 bases, leaving 19 bases between the germline ends. Germline lookup yields CDR1 LNHDA and CDR2 SQIVND (reference sequence). CDR3: CASSADITGRALHF. CDR3 bases: TGTGCCAGTAGTGCGGACATTACTGGCAGGGCCCTCCACTTT.

This sequence joins TRBV9 and TRBJ1-5; tentatively, D is TRBD1 (6 bases). The germline gives CDR1 SGDLS, CDR2 YYNGEE. V was shortened by 3 bases and J by 1 base, with 11 bases between the two germline ends. The CDR3 has 15 residues. The CDR3 is CASSEGGQSNQPQHF. CDR3 DNA sequence: TGTGCCAGCAGCGAGGGAGGACAGAGCAATCAGCCCCAGCATTTT.

The chain carries TRBV7-2 and TRBJ2-2, with 8 bases that match TRBD2. The CDR3 has 16 residues. The J segment lost 7 bases and the V segment lost 5 bases, leaving 12 bases of the junction unmatched. Germline V gene lookup returns CDR1 SGHTA and CDR2 FQGNSA. The CDR3 bases are TGTGCCAGCAGCCCCGCGGGGGGCGGACTATACGGGGAGCTGTTTTTT. It specifies CASSPAGGGLYGELFF.

V usage is TRBV5-1 and J usage is TRBJ2-4; D not certain. This CDR3 is 13 amino acids long. V lost 0 bases, J lost 9 bases, and 10 bases lay in between. CDR1 is SGHRS, CDR2 YFSETQ, per germline. DNA for the CDR3: TGCGCCAGCAGCTTGGACCAGCCCGCCATTCAGTACTTC. It translates to CASSLDQPAIQYF.

This clone appeared a single time. The CDR3 DNA reads as TGCGCCAGCAGCGAAATGGGACAGGGAGGATCACCCCTCCACTTT. Translated: CASSEMGQGGSPLHF. The chain combines TRBV5-1 with TRBJ1-6, with 9 bases that match TRBD1. Per germline, CDR1 SGHRS and CDR2 YFSETQ. The J segment lost 10 bases and the V segment lost 4 bases, leaving 9 bases of the junction unmatched. This CDR3 spans 15 amino acids.

This clone was seen a few times. The genes are TRBV29-1 and TRBJ1-1; no reliable D call. The CDR3 has 13 amino acids. The germline CDR1 and CDR2 sequences are SQVTM and ANQGSEA. Trimming shortened V by 3 bases and J by 5 bases, and 13 bases separated the two germline ends. DNA of the CDR3: TGCAGCGTTGAGGCAGAAGTTAGGACTGAAGCTTTCTTT. The encoded protein is CSVEAEVRTEAFF.

V and J are TRBV5-4 and TRBJ2-7, with D maybe TRBD1 (6 bases). The CDR3 sequence is 15 residues long. V lost 4 bases and J 0 bases, leaving 14 bases between the germline ends. Germline V lookup: CDR1 SGHNT, CDR2 YYREEE (reference sequence). The CDR3 loop reads CASSIRDTSSYEQYF. In DNA, the CDR3 is TGTGCCAGCAGCATCCGGGACACCAGCTCCTACGAGCAGTACTTC.

The chain links TRBV15 to TRBJ2-4, with D perhaps matching TRBD1 (5 bases). This CDR3 contains 12 residues. V was clipped by 4 bases and J by 12 bases, with 13 bases between them. Germline V gene lookup returns CDR1 LNHNV and CDR2 YYDKDF (reference sequence). The CDR3 loop is CATSTGQDTQYF. CDR3 DNA: TGTGCCACCAGCACTGGTCAGGACACTCAGTACTTC.